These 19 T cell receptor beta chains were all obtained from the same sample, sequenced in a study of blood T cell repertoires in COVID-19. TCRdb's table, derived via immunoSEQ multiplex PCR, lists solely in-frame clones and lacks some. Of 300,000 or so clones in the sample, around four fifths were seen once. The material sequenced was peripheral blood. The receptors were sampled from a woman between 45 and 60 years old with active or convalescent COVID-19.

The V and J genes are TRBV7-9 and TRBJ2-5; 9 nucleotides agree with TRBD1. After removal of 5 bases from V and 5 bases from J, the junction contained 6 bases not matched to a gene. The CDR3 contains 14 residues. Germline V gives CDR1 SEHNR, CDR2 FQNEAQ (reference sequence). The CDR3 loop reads CASSGRDREETQYF. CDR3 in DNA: TGTGCCAGCAGCGGACGGGACAGGGAGGAGACCCAGTACTTC. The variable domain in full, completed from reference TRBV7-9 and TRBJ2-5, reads DTGVSQNPRHKITKRGQNVTFRCDPISEHNRLYWYRQTLGQGPEFLTYFQNEAQLEKSRLLSDRFSAERPKGSFSTLEIQRTEQGDSAMYLCASSGRDREETQYFGPGTRLLVL.

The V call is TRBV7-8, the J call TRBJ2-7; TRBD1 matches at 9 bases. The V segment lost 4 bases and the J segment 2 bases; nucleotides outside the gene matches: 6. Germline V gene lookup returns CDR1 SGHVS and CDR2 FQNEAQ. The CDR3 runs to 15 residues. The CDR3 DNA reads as TGTGCCAGCAGCTCCGTGGGGACAGGGCCCTACGAGCAGTACTTC. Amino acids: CASSSVGTGPYEQYF.

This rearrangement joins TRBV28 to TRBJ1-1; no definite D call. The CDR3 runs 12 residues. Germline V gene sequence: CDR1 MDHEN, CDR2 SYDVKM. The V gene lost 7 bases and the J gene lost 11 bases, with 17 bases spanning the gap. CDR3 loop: CASNPAGEKAFF. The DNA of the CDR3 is TGTGCCAGCAACCCGGCTGGGGAGAAGGCTTTCTTT.

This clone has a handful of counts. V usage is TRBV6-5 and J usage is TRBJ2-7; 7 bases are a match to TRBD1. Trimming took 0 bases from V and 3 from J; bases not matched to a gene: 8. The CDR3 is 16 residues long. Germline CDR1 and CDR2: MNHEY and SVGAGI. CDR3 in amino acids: CASSYSGQEMIYEQYF. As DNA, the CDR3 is TGTGCCAGCAGTTACTCTGGACAGGAGATGATCTACGAGCAGTACTTC.

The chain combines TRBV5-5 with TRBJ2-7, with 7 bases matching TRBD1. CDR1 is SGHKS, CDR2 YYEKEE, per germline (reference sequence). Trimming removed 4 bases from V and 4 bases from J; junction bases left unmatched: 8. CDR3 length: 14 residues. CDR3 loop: CASSHTGVRYEQYF. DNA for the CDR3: TGTGCCAGCAGCCACACAGGGGTGAGATACGAGCAGTACTTC.

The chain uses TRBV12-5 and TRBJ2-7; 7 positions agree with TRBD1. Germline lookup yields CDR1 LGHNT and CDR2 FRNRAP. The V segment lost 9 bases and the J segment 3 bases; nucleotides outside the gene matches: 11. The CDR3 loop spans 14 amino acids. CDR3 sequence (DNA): TGTGCTAGATACAAACGACAGGGTGGCTACGAGCAGTACTTC. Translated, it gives CARYKRQGGYEQYF.

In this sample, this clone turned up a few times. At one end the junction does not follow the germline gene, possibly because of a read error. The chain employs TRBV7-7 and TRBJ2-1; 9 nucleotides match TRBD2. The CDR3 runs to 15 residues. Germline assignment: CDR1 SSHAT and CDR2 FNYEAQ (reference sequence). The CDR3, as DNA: TGTGCTAGCAGCTTAGCGGCGGGAGGGATGAATGAGCAGTTCTTC. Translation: CASSLAAGGMNEQFF.

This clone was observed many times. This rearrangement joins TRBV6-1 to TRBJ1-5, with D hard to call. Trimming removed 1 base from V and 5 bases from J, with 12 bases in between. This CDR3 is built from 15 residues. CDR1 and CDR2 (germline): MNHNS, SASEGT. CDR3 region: CASSEGIPGHQPQHF. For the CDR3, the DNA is TGTGCCAGCAGTGAAGGGATCCCAGGTCATCAGCCCCAGCATTTT.

The CDR3 coding sequence is TGTGCCAGCTCACCGAAGACAGGTACAGCTGAAGCTTTCTTT. It yields the protein CASSPKTGTAEAFF. The chain is built from TRBV18 and TRBJ1-1; tentatively, D is TRBD1 (6 bases). This CDR3 comprises 14 residues. CDR1 is KGHSH and CDR2 is LQKENI in the germline V gene. V lost 3 bases, J lost 6 bases, and 14 bases lay in between. Supplemented by reference TRBV18 and TRBJ1-1, the full variable domain reads NAGVMQNPRHLVRRRGQEARLRCSPMKGHSHVYWYRQLPEEGLKFMVYLQKENIIDESGMPKERFSAEFPKEGPSILRIQQVVRGDSAAYFCASSPKTGTAEAFFGQGTRLTVV.

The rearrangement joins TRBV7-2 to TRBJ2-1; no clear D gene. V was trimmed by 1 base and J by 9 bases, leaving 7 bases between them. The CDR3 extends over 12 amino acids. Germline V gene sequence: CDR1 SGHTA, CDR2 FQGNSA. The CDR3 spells CASSLDRIEQFF. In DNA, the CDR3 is TGTGCCAGCAGCTTAGACAGAATTGAGCAGTTCTTC.

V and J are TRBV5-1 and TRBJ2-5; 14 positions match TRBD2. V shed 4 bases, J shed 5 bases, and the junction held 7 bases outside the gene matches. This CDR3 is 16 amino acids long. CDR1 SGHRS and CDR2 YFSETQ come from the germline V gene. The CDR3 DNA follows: TGCGCCAGCAGCACTGGACTAGCGGGAGGTTTTGAGACCCAGTACTTC. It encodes CASSTGLAGGFETQYF.

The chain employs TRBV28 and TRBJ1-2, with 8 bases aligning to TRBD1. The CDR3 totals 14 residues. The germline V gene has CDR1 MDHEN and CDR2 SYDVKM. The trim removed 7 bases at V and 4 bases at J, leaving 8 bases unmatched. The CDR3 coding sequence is TGTGCCAGCAATGTAGGGGACAGGATCTATGGCTACACCTTC. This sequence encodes CASNVGDRIYGYTF.

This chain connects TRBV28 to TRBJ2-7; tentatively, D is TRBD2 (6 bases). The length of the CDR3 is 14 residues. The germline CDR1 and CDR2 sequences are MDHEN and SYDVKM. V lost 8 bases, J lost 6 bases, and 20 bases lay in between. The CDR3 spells CASRVGGRLREQYF. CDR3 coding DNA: TGTGCCAGCCGGGTGGGGGGAAGGCTTCGCGAGCAGTACTTC.

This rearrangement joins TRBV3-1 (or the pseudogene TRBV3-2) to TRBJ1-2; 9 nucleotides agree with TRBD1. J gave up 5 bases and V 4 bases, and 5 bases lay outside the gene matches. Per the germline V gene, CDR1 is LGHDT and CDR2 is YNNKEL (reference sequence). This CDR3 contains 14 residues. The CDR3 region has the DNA TGTGCCAGCAGCCGCCCGACAGGGGGGTATGGCTACACCTTC. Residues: CASSRPTGGYGYTF.

The CDR3 DNA reads TGTGCCAGCTCACCCTCGACAGGATATTACAATGAGCAGTTCTTC. Residues: CASSPSTGYYNEQFF. The rearrangement joins TRBV18 to TRBJ2-1; D is perhaps TRBD1 (6 bases). There are 15 residues in the CDR3. In germline, CDR1 is KGHSH, CDR2 LQKENI. V lost 3 bases to trimming and J lost 4 bases, with 13 bases between them.

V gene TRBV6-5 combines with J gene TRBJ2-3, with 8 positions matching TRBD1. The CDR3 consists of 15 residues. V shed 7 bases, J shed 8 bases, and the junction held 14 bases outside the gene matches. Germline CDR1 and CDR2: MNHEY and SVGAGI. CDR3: CASTGGGQGRGTQYF. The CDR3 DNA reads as TGTGCCAGCACTGGCGGAGGACAGGGACGAGGTACGCAGTATTTT.

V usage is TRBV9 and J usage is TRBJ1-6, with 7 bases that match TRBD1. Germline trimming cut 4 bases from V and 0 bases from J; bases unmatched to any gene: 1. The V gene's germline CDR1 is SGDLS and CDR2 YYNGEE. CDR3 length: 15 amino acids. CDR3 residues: CASSPGGSYNSPLHF. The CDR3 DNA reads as TGTGCCAGCAGCCCAGGGGGCTCCTATAATTCACCCCTCCACTTT.

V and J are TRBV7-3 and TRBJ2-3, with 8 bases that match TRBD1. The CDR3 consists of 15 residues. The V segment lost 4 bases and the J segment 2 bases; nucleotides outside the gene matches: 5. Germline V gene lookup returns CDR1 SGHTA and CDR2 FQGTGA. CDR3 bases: TGTGCCAGCAGCTCGGGACAGGCGTTCACAGATACGCAGTATTTT. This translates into CASSSGQAFTDTQYF.

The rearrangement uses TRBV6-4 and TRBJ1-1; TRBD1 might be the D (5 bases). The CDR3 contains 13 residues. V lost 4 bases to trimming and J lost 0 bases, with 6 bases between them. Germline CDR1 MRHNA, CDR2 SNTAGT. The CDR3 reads CASSVDMNTEAFF. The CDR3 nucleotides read TGTGCCAGCAGTGTGGACATGAACACTGAAGCTTTCTTT.